A single sample is the source of the 10 T cell receptor beta chains below, sequenced in a study of tumor-infiltrating lymphocytes in primary liver carcinoma. Synthesis of TCR beta cDNA was carried out from 500 ng total RNA with a constant-region primer. Researchers made the TCR beta libraries by running three nested multiplex PCR rounds with slightly modified ARM-PCR. Two initial PCR rounds of about 11 cycles each paired TRBV1-TRBV30 forward primers with a C-beta reverse primer. Via MiXCR, TCRdb re-called the multiplex PCR reads, giving one row per CDR3 protein. The profile shows 100,000 to 150,000 distinct CDR3 sequences, 64% of them singletons. Unsorted bulk tissue of roughly 20-34 mg yielded co-extracted RNA and DNA. The material sequenced was liver tumor tissue from sampling region 3. Sample subset: tumor region T3, left-lateral pole. The source of these receptors is a woman aged 60-75 years with primary liver carcinoma and hepatitis B virus infection.

J is TRBJ2-7 and V is TRBV11-2, with D hard to call. Per germline, CDR1 SGHAT and CDR2 FQNNGV. This CDR3 comprises 13 residues. V lost 4 bases and J 5 bases, leaving 12 bases between the germline ends. As DNA, the CDR3 is TGTGCCAGCAGCTCCCATTTAGACAACGAGCAGTACTTC. Its translation: CASSSHLDNEQYF.

This clonotype showed up many times. The chain links TRBV5-5 to TRBJ2-7, with D maybe TRBD1 (6 bases). CDR3 length equals 14 residues. CDR1 is SGHKS and CDR2 is YYEKEE in the germline V gene (reference sequence). The germline V and J ends were trimmed by 0 bases and 3 bases, with 10 bases remaining between them. CDR3 nucleotides: TGTGCCAGCAGCTTGGACAGGGTGGACTACGAGCAGTACTTC. Protein product: CASSLDRVDYEQYF.

Notes on this clonotype: Likely a read error: the CDR3 ends without its conserved phenylalanine or tryptophan. No DNA is shown, since the ends of the CDR3 on it are uncertain; the CDR3 is the one TCRdb lists. The gene calls are TRBV11-2 and TRBJ2-7. Per germline, CDR1 SGHAT and CDR2 FQNNGV. Ends included, the CDR3 has 12 residues. The CDR3 here is CASSLVRYEQCI.

This clonotype was recorded only once. Since no conserved phenylalanine or tryptophan closes the CDR3, a read error is the likely cause. The chain couples TRBV28 to TRBJ2-3, with TRBD2 matching over 7 bases. This CDR3 region has 16 residues. V lost 5 bases, J lost 9 bases, and 17 bases stayed unmatched. CDR1 is MDHEN and CDR2 is SYDVKM in the germline V gene. CDR3: CASSLPPSAGGGTQYY. CDR3 coding DNA: TGTGCCAGCAGTCTCCCCCCGAGCGCCGGGGGAGGGACGCAGTATTAT.

This clonotype turned up a few times. This chain connects TRBV7-9 to TRBJ1-3; the D gene is possibly TRBD1 (5 bases). Germline V lookup: CDR1 SEHNR, CDR2 FQNEAQ (reference sequence). The CDR3 covers 18 residues. Trimming shortened V by 5 bases and J by 3 bases, and 23 bases separated the two germline ends. This CDR3 is CASSPGPLRQTNGNTIYF. CDR3 DNA: TGTGCCAGCAGCCCAGGACCCCTAAGACAGACGAATGGAAACACCATATATTTT.

Note on this clonotype: Since a much larger clone is just one base distant, this may be a read error. The V gene is TRBV7-8, the J gene TRBJ2-3; TRBD2 agrees at 7 bases. The germline CDR1 and CDR2 sequences are SGHVS and FQNEAQ. The CDR3 loop spans 15 amino acids. The CDR3 DNA reads TGTGCCAGCAGCTTCGGGACTACCCTCACAGATGCGCAGTATTTT. Amino acid sequence: CASSFGTTLTDAQYF.

Comments on this clonotype: No conserved phenylalanine or tryptophan is present at the end of the CDR3, so a read error is the likely explanation. The chain carries TRBV12-3 or TRBV12-4 and TRBJ1-1; possible D gene TRBD1, 6 bases. The CDR3 has 14 residues. CDR3 loop: CSSSLSQGRTEAFL. Written as DNA, the CDR3 is TGTTCCAGCAGTTTATCACAGGGTCGTACTGAAGCTTTCCTT.

Points on this clonotype: The junction shows a germline mismatch at one end, possibly a read error. The chain employs TRBV30 and TRBJ2-1; possibly TRBD2 for D (5 bases). From germline, CDR1 is GTSNPN and CDR2 SVGIG (reference sequence). This CDR3 is 14 amino acids long. The CDR3 region is CAWIRGNSYNGQFF. Written as DNA, the CDR3 is TGTGCCTGGATCAGAGGGAACTCCTACAATGGGCAGTTCTTC.

In this sample, this clonotype turned up many times. The genes are TRBV29-1 and TRBJ2-4; D is undetermined. The V gene lost 6 bases and the J gene lost 6 bases, with 12 bases spanning the gap. Germline loops: CDR1 SQVTM, CDR2 ANQGSEA. The CDR3 is 12 residues long. The CDR3 sequence: CSVGRAGNIQYF. CDR3 nucleotide sequence: TGCAGCGTCGGACGGGCTGGAAACATTCAGTACTTC.

For this clonotype: One end of the junction does not line up with germline, which may come from a read error. The chain joins TRBV11-2 to TRBJ2-2; 12 bases fit TRBD2. CDR3 length: 16 residues. The germline V gene has CDR1 SGHAT and CDR2 FQNNGV. The CDR3 loop is CASGFRLAGDAGELLF. CDR3 DNA: TGTGCCAGCGGTTTCCGACTAGCGGGAGATGCGGGGGAGCTGTTATTT.